The 17 T cell receptor beta chains reported below all come from one sample, sequenced in a study of PD-1 blockade in classical Hodgkin lymphoma. Time point denoted: cycle 4 day 1 (C4D1), after less than 7 weeks of nivolumab. There was relapse after autologous stem cell transplantation in every patient, and there was variation in brentuximab vedotin exposure. Purification of CD4+ T cells from thawed PBMCs was performed via magnetic negative selection. Sequencing used immunoSEQ multiplex PCR; TCRdb keeps in-frame clones, though not all of them. The sample lists about 25,000 clones, roughly 80% seen once, with about 3.1% in the top ten. Sample: CD4+ T cells from blood, taken before the fourth cycle of nivolumab. The receptors shown here come from a human donor with classical Hodgkin lymphoma.

CDR3 sequence: CASSPPGALQETQYF. CDR3 DNA: TGTGCCAGCAGCCCCCCTGGGGCCCTCCAAGAGACCCAGTACTTC. This rearrangement joins TRBV11-2 to TRBJ2-5; maybe TRBD1 (5 bases). Trimming pared 5 bases from V and 1 base from J, leaving 14 bases between. Germline CDR1 and CDR2: SGHAT and FQNNGV. The CDR3 has 15 amino acids.

This clone was detected once. The chain recombines TRBV18 with TRBJ1-2; 7 nucleotides align to TRBD1. The V gene end was trimmed by 6 bases and the J gene end by 3 bases; junction bases not matched to a gene: 1. The CDR3 covers 12 residues. CDR1 is KGHSH and CDR2 is LQKENI in the germline V gene. Here the CDR3 reads CASSRGDYGYTF. In DNA, the CDR3 is TGTGCCAGCTCCAGGGGGGACTATGGCTACACCTTC.

The chain couples TRBV2 to TRBJ2-1; D is ambiguous. The V end lost 7 bases, the J end lost 0 bases, and 13 bases lay between the germline ends. This CDR3 region has 15 residues. Germline values: CDR1 SNHLY, CDR2 FYNNEI. The CDR3 here is CASTLFGSSYNEQFF. The CDR3 nucleotides are TGTGCCAGCACGCTGTTTGGCAGCTCCTACAATGAGCAGTTCTTC.

The chain's CDR3 is CAWSRAEGFQPQHF. The CDR3 nucleotides are TGTGCCTGGAGTAGGGCAGAGGGGTTTCAGCCCCAGCATTTT. The gene calls are TRBV30 and TRBJ1-5; D is perhaps TRBD1 (5 bases). Germline V gene lookup returns CDR1 GTSNPN and CDR2 SVGIG (reference sequence). The CDR3 consists of 14 residues. V gave up 2 bases and J gave up 6 bases, with 14 bases separating them.

The V and J genes are TRBV7-9 and TRBJ2-1; either TRBD1 or TRBD2 may supply D (5 bases each). The CDR3 spans 13 residues. V lost 5 bases to trimming and J lost 7 bases, with 12 bases between them. Germline CDR1 is SEHNR and CDR2 is FQNEAQ (reference sequence). CDR3 protein: CASSPKGPNEQFF. The CDR3 DNA reads TGTGCCAGCAGCCCTAAGGGACCAAATGAGCAGTTCTTC.

The chain recombines TRBV7-2 with TRBJ1-2; 10 positions agree with TRBD1. CDR3 length: 16 residues. V dropped 4 bases and J dropped 4; count of bases not matched to a gene: 9. Germline assignment: CDR1 SGHTA and CDR2 FQGNSA. The CDR3 DNA reads as TGTGCCAGCAGCTCATCCAAGACAGGGGGCCTCTATGGCTACACCTTC. It is translated as CASSSSKTGGLYGYTF.

CDR3 nucleotides: TGTGCCAGCCACAGCTCTGGCACAGATACGCAGTATTTT. The encoded protein is CASHSSGTDTQYF. The V gene is TRBV7-9, the J gene TRBJ2-3, with D uncertain. Looked up from germline, CDR1 is SEHNR and CDR2 is FQNEAQ (reference sequence). The V end lost 8 bases, the J end lost 1 base, and 10 bases lay between the germline ends. The CDR3 sequence is 13 residues long. Drawing the rest from reference TRBV7-9 and TRBJ2-3, the complete variable domain is DTGVSQNPRHKITKRGQNVTFRCDPISEHNRLYWYRQTLGQGPEFLTYFQNEAQLEKSRLLSDRFSAERPKGSFSTLEIQRTEQGDSAMYLCASHSSGTDTQYFGPGTRLTVL.

The chain carries TRBV5-4 and TRBJ1-1; D is unresolved. Germline values: CDR1 SGHNT, CDR2 YYREEE (reference sequence). V lost 5 bases and J lost 1, with 12 bases in between. The CDR3 contains 14 residues. In nucleotides, the CDR3 is TGTGCCAGCAGTTATGACGGTGCGAACACTGAAGCTTTCTTT. Protein: CASSYDGANTEAFF.

This chain joins TRBV18 and TRBJ1-6, with no clear D. V lost 3 bases, J lost 8 bases, and 11 bases lay in between. The CDR3 sequence is 14 residues long. The germline V gene has CDR1 KGHSH and CDR2 LQKENI. Here the CDR3 DNA reads TGTGCCAGCTCACCTTCCGACTCGTATTCACCCCTCCACTTT. Translating gives CASSPSDSYSPLHF.

This chain uses TRBV4-3 with TRBJ1-1, with no clear D. Trimming removed 4 bases at V and 1 base at J, with 10 bases between. The germline V gene has CDR1 LGHNA and CDR2 YSLEER. This CDR3 is built from 14 residues. In DNA form, the CDR3 reads TGCGCCAGCAGCCTAAGCATGGGGAACACTGAAGCTTTCTTT. Translating gives CASSLSMGNTEAFF.

This clone was seen a single time. The chain couples TRBV19 to TRBJ2-1, with D perhaps TRBD2 (5 bases). With 6 bases removed from V and 7 bases from J, the gap between germline ends came to 16 bases. This CDR3 spans 14 amino acids. Germline CDR1 LNHDA, CDR2 SQIVND (reference sequence). CDR3 amino acids: CASSPGRYGNEQFF. DNA of the CDR3: TGTGCCAGTAGCCCTGGGAGATATGGAAATGAGCAGTTCTTC.

The genes are TRBV27 and TRBJ1-2; D unresolved. Germline CDR1 and CDR2: MNHEY and SMNVEV (reference sequence). Between the trimmed V and J ends, which lost 6 bases and 5 bases, there was a span of 22 bases. The length of the CDR3 is 16 residues. CDR3 region: CASSLLGGRSSYGYTF. CDR3 in DNA: TGTGCCAGCAGCTTACTCGGCGGCAGGAGCTCGTATGGCTACACCTTC.

V is TRBV5-5 and J is TRBJ1-5; D call uncertain. CDR1 SGHKS and CDR2 YYEKEE come from the germline V gene (reference sequence). The length of the CDR3 is 16 residues. V was shortened by 0 bases and J by 0 bases, with 10 bases between the two germline ends. CDR3 DNA: TGTGCCAGCAGCTTGGTTGGTCAGTATAGCAATCAGCCCCAGCATTTT. The encoded protein is CASSLVGQYSNQPQHF.

This sequence joins TRBV6-5 and TRBJ1-1, with D tentatively TRBD1 (6 bases). This CDR3 region has 13 residues. V was shortened by 5 bases and J by 11 bases, with 18 bases between the two germline ends. Germline CDR1 and CDR2: MNHEY and SVGAGI. DNA for the CDR3: TGTGCCAGCAGTCCGGGGGCCTTAAGGACCGCTTTCTTT. This sequence encodes CASSPGALRTAFF.

This chain connects TRBV6-5 to TRBJ2-1, with 9 bases lining up with TRBD2. V lost 5 bases and J lost 2; bases outside the gene matches: 4. This CDR3 comprises 15 residues. Germline CDR1 MNHEY, CDR2 SVGAGI. The CDR3 region has the DNA TGTGCCAGCAGTCCCATAGCGGGGGCCTACAATGAGCAGTTCTTC. Protein sequence: CASSPIAGAYNEQFF.

This clone is a singleton in its sample. The V gene is TRBV19, the J gene TRBJ2-5; 12 bases agree with TRBD2. The CDR3 is 16 amino acids. The germline gives CDR1 LNHDA, CDR2 SQIVND (reference sequence). Trimming removed 4 bases from V and 2 bases from J; junction bases left unmatched: 5. CDR3 sequence: CASSKALAGGQETQYF. The CDR3 bases are TGTGCCAGTAGTAAAGCACTAGCGGGGGGACAAGAGACCCAGTACTTC.

This rearrangement joins TRBV1 to TRBJ2-3; the DNA was not compared with TRBD2, the D call given in the table. TRBV1 is deemed a pseudogene. The CDR3 is 13 residues long. The CDR3: CTPRLARTDTQYF. The CDR3 DNA sequence: TGCACACCGCGTTTAGCGAGGACAGATACGCAGTATTTT.